Sequencing of this TCR beta chain was carried out in a study of identical twins. The CDR3 sequence is 15 residues long. Germline V gene lookup returns CDR1 SGHRS and CDR2 YFSETQ. V gave up 4 bases and J gave up 4 bases; unmatched junction bases: 3. TCRdb re-analysed the 5' RACE reads in MiXCR, keeping a single row per CDR3 protein. The table lists approximately 1.8 million distinct CDR3 sequences, about 32% of them singletons. The chain recombines TRBV5-1 with TRBJ1-6; 9 bases match TRBD1. The sample consisted of cord blood. The sequence derives from a newborn girl in good health. CDR3 DNA sequence: TGCGCCAGCAGCGCGACAGGGGGATATAATTCACCCCTCCACTTT. Its translation: CASSATGGYNSPLHF.